This TCR beta chain was retrieved from a study of T cell changes during pregnancy in multiple sclerosis. In this sample, this clone turned up a few times. The assay was immunoSEQ multiplex PCR, and TCRdb's table has in-frame clones only and misses some. The table lists tens of thousands of clones, 85% to 95% of them singletons, with around 0.41% in the top ten. The V gene's germline CDR1 is SGHVS and CDR2 FQNEAQ. There are 15 residues in the CDR3. V lost 1 base, J lost 3 bases, and 5 bases stayed unmatched. The clonotype was recovered from a female donor with multiple sclerosis, enrolled in a pregnancy study. Material: CD4+ T cells from peripheral blood mononuclear cells, obtained before pregnancy. This chain joins TRBV7-8 and TRBJ2-5; 7 positions agree with TRBD2. The CDR3 spells CASSLEILAKETQYF. CDR3 nucleotide sequence: TGTGCCAGCAGCTTAGAAATACTAGCGAAAGAGACCCAGTACTTC.